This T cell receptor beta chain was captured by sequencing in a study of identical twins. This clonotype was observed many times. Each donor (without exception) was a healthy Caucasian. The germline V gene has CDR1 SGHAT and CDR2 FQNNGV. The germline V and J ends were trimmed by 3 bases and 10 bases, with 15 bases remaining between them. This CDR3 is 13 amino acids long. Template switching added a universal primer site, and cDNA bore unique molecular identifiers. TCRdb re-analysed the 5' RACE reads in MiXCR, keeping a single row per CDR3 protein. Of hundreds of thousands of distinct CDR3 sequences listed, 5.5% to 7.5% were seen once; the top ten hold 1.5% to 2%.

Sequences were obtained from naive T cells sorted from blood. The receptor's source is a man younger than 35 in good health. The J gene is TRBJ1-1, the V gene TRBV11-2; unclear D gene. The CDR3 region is CASSFVGPSSAFF. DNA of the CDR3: TGTGCCAGCAGCTTCGTGGGTCCTTCTTCAGCTTTCTTT.